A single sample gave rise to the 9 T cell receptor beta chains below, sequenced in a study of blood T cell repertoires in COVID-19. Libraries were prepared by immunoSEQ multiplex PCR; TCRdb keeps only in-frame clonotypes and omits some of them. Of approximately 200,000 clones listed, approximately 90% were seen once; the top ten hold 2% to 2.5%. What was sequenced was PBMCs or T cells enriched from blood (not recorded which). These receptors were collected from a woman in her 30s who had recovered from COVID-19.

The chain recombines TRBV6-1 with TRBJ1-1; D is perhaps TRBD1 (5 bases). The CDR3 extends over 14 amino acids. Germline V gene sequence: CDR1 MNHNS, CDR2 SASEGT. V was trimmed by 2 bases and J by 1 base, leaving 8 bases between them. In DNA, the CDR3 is TGTGCCAGCAGTGAACAAAGGGGGAACACTGAAGCTTTCTTT. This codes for CASSEQRGNTEAFF.

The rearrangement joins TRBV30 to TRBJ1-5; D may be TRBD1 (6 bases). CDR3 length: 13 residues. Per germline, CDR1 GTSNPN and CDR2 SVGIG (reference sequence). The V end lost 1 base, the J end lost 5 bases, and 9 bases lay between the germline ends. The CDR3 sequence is CAWSGDRHQPQHF. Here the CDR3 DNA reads TGTGCCTGGAGTGGCGACAGGCATCAGCCCCAGCATTTT.

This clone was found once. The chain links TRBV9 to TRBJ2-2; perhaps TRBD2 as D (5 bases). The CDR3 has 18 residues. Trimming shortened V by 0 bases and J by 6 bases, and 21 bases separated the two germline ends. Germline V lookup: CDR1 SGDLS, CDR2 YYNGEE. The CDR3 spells CASSVVERLSVWPGELFF. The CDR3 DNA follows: TGTGCCAGCAGCGTAGTTGAGCGACTATCGGTGTGGCCCGGGGAGCTGTTTTTT.

The CDR3 spells CAWSVPLAVYGGEQFF. CDR3 in DNA: TGTGCCTGGAGTGTACCCCTAGCGGTCTATGGGGGTGAGCAGTTCTTC. The V call is TRBV30, the J call TRBJ2-1, with 7 nucleotides matching TRBD2. Trimming cost V 0 bases and J 9 bases; bases outside gene matches: 14. The germline V gene has CDR1 GTSNPN and CDR2 SVGIG (reference sequence). CDR3 length equals 16 residues.

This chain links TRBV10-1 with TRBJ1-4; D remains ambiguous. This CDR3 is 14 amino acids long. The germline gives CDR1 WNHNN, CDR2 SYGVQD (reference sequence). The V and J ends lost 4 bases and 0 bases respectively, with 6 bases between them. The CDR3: CASSVEATNEKLFF. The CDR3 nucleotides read TGCGCCAGCAGTGTAGAGGCAACTAATGAAAAACTGTTTTTT.

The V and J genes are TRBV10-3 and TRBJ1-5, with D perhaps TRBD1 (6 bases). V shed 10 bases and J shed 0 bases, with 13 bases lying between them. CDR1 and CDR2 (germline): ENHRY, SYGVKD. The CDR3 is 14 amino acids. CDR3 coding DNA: TGTGCCACCGAACAGGGCCATAGCAATCAGCCCCAGCATTTT. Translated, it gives CATEQGHSNQPQHF.

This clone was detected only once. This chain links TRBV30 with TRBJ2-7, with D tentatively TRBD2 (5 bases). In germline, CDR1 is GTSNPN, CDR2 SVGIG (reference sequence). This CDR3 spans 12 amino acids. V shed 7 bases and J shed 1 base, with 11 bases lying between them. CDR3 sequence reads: CASSSRSYEQYF. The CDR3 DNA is TGTGCCTCATCTAGCAGATCCTACGAGCAGTACTTC.

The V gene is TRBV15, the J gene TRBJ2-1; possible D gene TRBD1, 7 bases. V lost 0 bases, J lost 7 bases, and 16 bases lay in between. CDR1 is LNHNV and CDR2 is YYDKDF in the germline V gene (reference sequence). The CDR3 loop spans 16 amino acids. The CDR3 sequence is CATSRERFAGGNEQFF. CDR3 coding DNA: TGTGCCACCAGCAGAGAGCGGTTCGCAGGGGGGAATGAGCAGTTCTTC. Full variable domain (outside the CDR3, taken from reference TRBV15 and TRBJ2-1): DAMVIQNPRYQVTQFGKPVTLSCSQTLNHNVMYWYQQKSSQAPKLLFHYYDKDFNNEADTPDNFQSRRPNTSFCFLDIRSPGLGDTAMYLCATSRERFAGGNEQFFGPGTRLTVL.

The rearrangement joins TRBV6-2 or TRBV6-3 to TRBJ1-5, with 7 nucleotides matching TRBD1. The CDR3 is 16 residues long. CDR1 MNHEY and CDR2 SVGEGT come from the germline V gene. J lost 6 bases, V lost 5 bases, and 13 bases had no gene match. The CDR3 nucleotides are TGTGCCAGCAGTACCCGATACAGGGGAACGGGTCAGCCCCAGCATTTT. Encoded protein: CASSTRYRGTGQPQHF.